This TCR beta chain was captured by sequencing in a study of identical twins. Study observations and caveats: Cross-sectional statistical analysis was relied on for the conclusions, without the same donors being followed. Clonotypes of the beta chain that were abundant in cord blood carried fewer insertions (memory repertoires showed none).

This CDR3 spans 15 amino acids. CDR1 and CDR2 from the germline V gene are MNHNS and SASEGT. Trimming cost V 7 bases and J 1 base, with 14 bases left between them. Unique molecular identifiers were present on cDNA, and template switching added a universal primer site. TCRdb re-derived calls from the 5' RACE reads in MiXCR, one entry per CDR3 protein. The sample records 1,800,000 or so distinct CDR3 sequences, more than 30% being singletons. About this clonotype itself: Its antigen is not known.

V and J are TRBV6-1 and TRBJ2-1; D possibly matches TRBD1 or TRBD2 (5 bases each). Sequenced input: cord blood. This clonotype was sampled from a newborn girl in good health. CDR3 protein: CASTRGQPSYNEQFF. CDR3 nucleotides: TGTGCCAGCACCCGGGGCCAACCTTCCTACAATGAGCAGTTCTTC.